These T cell receptor beta chains were read from a single sample in a study of post-analysis software for immune sequencing data. TCRdb analysed the PCR reads with MiXCR anew, one entry per CDR3 protein. The sample holds a few hundred thousand distinct CDR3 sequences, around 37% seen once. Sequenced input: blood. Every receptor here comes from a girl aged 5-17 years with multiple sclerosis. Both conserved end residues are part of each CDR3. A D gene is named only where the DNA matches it firmly. Not every row has a clone size; where given, it reads once, few, many or a size class.

J,V,length,size,D,DNA,CDR3
TRBJ2-1,TRBV2,11,few,.,TGTGCCAGCCGGGACTTGAATGAGCAGTTCTTC,CASRDLNEQFF
TRBJ1-1,TRBV5-1,15,.,TRBD1,TGCGCCAGCAGCGGGGGGACAGGGTGGAACACTGAAGCTTTCTTT,CASSGGTGWNTEAFF
TRBJ2-3,TRBV7-2,15,many,.,TGTGCCAGCAGCCCAGACTATCTTAGCACAGATACGCAGTATTTT,CASSPDYLSTDTQYF
TRBJ2-1,TRBV29-1,11,.,TRBD2,TGCAGCGCGGGGGGTTACAATGAGCAGTTCTTC,CSAGGYNEQFF
TRBJ1-5,TRBV12-3/TRBV12-4,16,few,.,TGTGCCAGCAGTTTAGGGGACTGGTGGGGAAATCAGCCCCAGCATTTT,CASSLGDWWGNQPQHF
TRBJ1-1,TRBV5-1,15,few,.,TGCGCCAGCAGCTCAGAGGACGGCTTGGACACTGAAGCTTTCTTT,CASSSEDGLDTEAFF
TRBJ2-5,TRBV12-3/TRBV12-4,10,.,.,TGTGCCAGCGCAAGGGAGACCCGGTACTTC,CASARETRYF
TRBJ2-7,TRBV6-2/TRBV6-3,12,.,.,TGTGCCAGCAGGTCTGTCGGCTACGAGCAGTACTTC,CASRSVGYEQYF
TRBJ2-1,TRBV5-1,15,.,TRBD2,TGCGCCAGCAGCTTGGAGCGGGGGAGCTACAATGAGCAGTTCTTC,CASSLERGSYNEQFF
TRBJ1-6,TRBV5-1,16,.,.,TGCGCCAGCAGCTTGGCCGCCGGGTCTCAGGCCTCACCCCTCCACTTT,CASSLAAGSQASPLHF
TRBJ2-2,TRBV3-1,14,.,.,TGTGCCAGCAGCCAAGGTCAGCTCACCGGGGAGCTGTTTTTT,CASSQGQLTGELFF
TRBJ2-3,TRBV18,15,few,TRBD2,TGTGCCTCGGGAGGGCAGGGGCCGAGCACAGATACGCAGTATTTT,CASGGQGPSTDTQYF
TRBJ1-1,TRBV4-1,14,.,.,TGCGCCAGCAGCCAAAGACAGGTGGACACTGAAGCTTTCTTT,CASSQRQVDTEAFF
TRBJ2-4,TRBV29-1,14,many,.,TGCAGCGTTGAAAGCCCGGGGACAAAAAACATTCAGTACTTC,CSVESPGTKNIQYF
TRBJ2-1,TRBV6-2/TRBV6-3,17,.,TRBD1,TGTGCCAGCAGTTACTGGGACAGAGTATATTCCTACAATGAGCAGTTCTTC,CASSYWDRVYSYNEQFF
TRBJ2-1,TRBV20-1,12,.,.,TGCAGTGGGGCGGGGGCCAACAATGAGCAGTTCTTC,CSGAGANNEQFF
TRBJ2-1,TRBV4-1,15,.,.,TGCGCCAGCAGCCAAGTCGGGAGCTCCTACAATGAGCAGTTCTTC,CASSQVGSSYNEQFF
TRBJ2-7,TRBV5-1,14,few,.,TGCGCCAGCAGCGCGGCCGGGGGCGGCTACGAGCAGTACTTC,CASSAAGGGYEQYF
TRBJ2-7,TRBV12-3/TRBV12-4,12,.,.,TGTGCCAGCACCTACGGACGGGGCGAGCAGTACTTC,CASTYGRGEQYF
TRBJ2-5,TRBV2,14,.,.,TGTGCCAGCAGCCTCGGGACCAGCCGGGAGACCCAGTACTTC,CASSLGTSRETQYF
TRBJ2-7,TRBV6-5,13,few,.,TGTGCCAGCAGTTACTCAGGGAACTACGAGCAGTACTTC,CASSYSGNYEQYF
TRBJ2-1,TRBV13,18,.,TRBD2,TGTGCCAGCAGCTCCCCTCTTCTAACTAGCGGGGGGTGGAATGAGCAGTTCTTC,CASSSPLLTSGGWNEQFF
TRBJ2-2,TRBV4-1,15,.,.,TGCGCCAGCAGCCAATCAGGTTCTGGCCCCGGGGAGCTGTTTTTT,CASSQSGSGPGELFF
TRBJ2-1,TRBV5-1,14,few,.,TGCGCCAGCAGCTTGGAAGAGATATACAATGAGCAGTTCTTC,CASSLEEIYNEQFF
TRBJ2-1,TRBV3-1,17,.,TRBD2,TGTGCCAGCAGCCTTTATAGCGGGGGCAGCTCCTACAATGAGCAGTTCTTC,CASSLYSGGSSYNEQFF
TRBJ2-1,TRBV12-3/TRBV12-4,13,.,.,TGTGCCAGCAGACCTCGGTTGTACAATGAGCAGTTCTTC,CASRPRLYNEQFF
TRBJ1-2,TRBV3-1,15,many,TRBD1,TGTGCCAGCAGCCTTCAGACCGGACAGGCGTATGGCTACACCTTC,CASSLQTGQAYGYTF
TRBJ2-1,TRBV7-2,16,.,.,TGTGCCAGCAGCCCCGAGGGTGGGAGCTCCTACAATGAGCAGTTCTTC,CASSPEGGSSYNEQFF
TRBJ2-5,TRBV5-1,14,.,TRBD1,TGCGCCAGCACTCCGGACAGGGTCCAAGAGACCCAGTACTTC,CASTPDRVQETQYF